This T cell receptor (beta chain) was sequenced in a study of shared clonotypes between healthy human individuals. In the study overall: Each donor contributed plates that comprised three CD4 naive, three CD4 memory, two CD8 naive and one CD8 memory. Notes on the study in general: Genetic and exposure-history diversity was limited by the few donors.

Note on this clone: Its antigen is as yet unknown.

This CDR3 spans 14 amino acids. In germline, CDR1 is SGHRS, CDR2 YFSETQ. The V gene end was trimmed by 4 bases and the J gene end by 5 bases; junction bases not matched to a gene: 8. Several immunoSEQ plates received, in even portions, the genomic DNA of each subset. This table comes from immunoSEQ multiplex PCR, and its TCRdb copy is limited to in-frame clones, with some not included. This table has roughly 1.4 million clones, roughly 98.5% appearing once. The V gene is TRBV5-1, the J gene TRBJ2-5; TRBD1 aligns across 7 bases. The sequencing input was naive CD4+ T cells sorted from blood. Subset: CD45RA+ positively selected. The clonotype comes from a man younger than 45 in good health. CDR3 protein: CASSRRQGLETQYF. The CDR3 DNA is TGCGCCAGCAGCCGCCGACAGGGTTTGGAGACCCAGTACTTC.